This T cell receptor beta chain was observed in a study of metastatic and nonmetastatic thyroid tumors. Study-level information: The comparison covered peripheral blood and tumor or nodule tissue in malignant and benign thyroid patients.

Study-wide findings and caveats: Compared with benign nodules, malignant thyroid tumors were reported to have significantly higher TCR beta diversity in both blood and tumor.

Nobody among the patients had been given any treatment before thyroid surgery. The CDR3 runs 13 residues. Trimming took 3 bases from V and 6 from J; bases not matched to a gene: 2. Germline V lookup: CDR1 SGHNT, CDR2 YYREEE (reference sequence). TCRdb re-called clones via MiXCR from the PCR reads. This table has 20,000 to 25,000 clones, approximately 22% appearing once. This clone was picked up many times. Its antigen is unknown. This receptor was taken from a female donor with papillary thyroid cancer or a benign thyroid nodule (not recorded which). Some clones in this sample may be carry-over from other donors' samples. Sequencing was carried out using adjacent normal tissue. The chain is built from TRBV5-4 and TRBJ2-7; 11 bases line up with TRBD1. The CDR3 sequence is CASSSDRGLEQYF. The CDR3 DNA reads as TGTGCCAGCAGCTCGGACAGGGGGCTCGAGCAGTACTTC.